Below are 12 T cell receptor beta chains sequenced from a single sample in a study of control samples from healthy donors and cancer patients. Produced via immunoSEQ multiplex PCR; TCRdb's table is partial and in-frame only. The sample shows about 180,000 clones, around 90% of them seen only once. Sequenced sample: blood. The origin of the receptors is a man aged 25-45 years in good health.

The sample holds a few counts of this clone. The V gene is TRBV28, the J gene TRBJ1-5; 7 bases are shared with TRBD1. CDR1 and CDR2 from the germline V gene are MDHEN and SYDVKM. This CDR3 is 15 amino acids long. The ends lost 7 bases at V and 1 base at J; junction bases unmatched: 7. CDR3: CASTIQGNSNQPQHF. In DNA form, the CDR3 reads TGTGCCAGCACTATACAGGGGAACAGCAATCAGCCCCAGCATTTT. The entire variable domain, with the rest obtained from reference TRBV28 and TRBJ1-5, is as follows: DVKVTQSSRYLVKRTGEKVFLECVQDMDHENMFWYRQDPGLGLRLIYFSYDVKMKEKGDIPEGYSVSREKKERFSLILESASTNQTSMYLCASTIQGNSNQPQHFGDGTRLSIL.

The V gene is TRBV18, the J gene TRBJ1-1; D gene uncertain. Germline lookup yields CDR1 KGHSH and CDR2 LQKENI. Between the trimmed V and J ends, which lost 0 bases and 4 bases, there was a span of 9 bases. The CDR3 contains 14 residues. The CDR3 region has the DNA TGTGCCAGCTCACCACCGGGGTATGGCACTGAAGCTTTCTTT. Amino acids: CASSPPGYGTEAFF.

The chain has TRBV15 and TRBJ1-1, with 10 bases aligning to TRBD1. Germline assignment: CDR1 LNHNV and CDR2 YYDKDF (reference sequence). V was pared by 2 bases and J by 0 bases, with 12 bases of the junction left unmatched. CDR3 size: 19 residues. The CDR3 coding sequence is TGTGCCACCAGCAGATCCATATCAGCGACAGGGGGCATGAACACTGAAGCTTTCTTT. Its translation is CATSRSISATGGMNTEAFF.

This chain joins TRBV19 and TRBJ2-3; D gene uncertain. The V and J ends lost 3 bases and 2 bases respectively, with 18 bases between them. Germline lookup yields CDR1 LNHDA and CDR2 SQIVND (reference sequence). The CDR3 is 17 amino acids. CDR3 region: CASSIGFGRYFTDTQYF. Here the CDR3 DNA reads TGTGCCAGTAGTATCGGGTTCGGCAGGTATTTCACAGATACGCAGTATTTT. Variable domain in full (rest from reference TRBV19 and TRBJ2-3): DGGITQSPKYLFRKEGQNVTLSCEQNLNHDAMYWYRQDPGQGLRLIYYSQIVNDFQKGDIAEGYSVSREKKESFPLTVTSAQKNPTAFYLCASSIGFGRYFTDTQYFGPGTRLTVL.

In DNA, the CDR3 is TGTGCCAGCAGCTTAAATTATCCCGGTTCACCCCTCCACTTT. The encoded protein is CASSLNYPGSPLHF. The chain is built from TRBV7-9 and TRBJ1-6; D remains unclear. Germline-derived CDR1 and CDR2 are SEHNR and FQNEAQ (reference sequence). This CDR3 has 14 amino acids. Trimming left V 2 bases short and J 9 bases short, with 11 bases between.

This rearrangement joins TRBV5-1 to TRBJ2-1; tentative D call: TRBD2 (6 bases). Germline-derived CDR1 and CDR2 are SGHRS and YFSETQ. The CDR3 extends over 16 amino acids. V lost 3 bases to trimming and J lost 0 bases, with 13 bases between them. The CDR3 DNA follows: TGCGCCAGCAGCTACTATAGCGGTAGCTCCTACAATGAGCAGTTCTTC. It is translated as CASSYYSGSSYNEQFF.

The V and J genes are TRBV4-3 and TRBJ2-7; 10 bases align to TRBD2. V shed 2 bases, J shed 3 bases, and the junction held 7 bases outside the gene matches. CDR1 is LGHNA, CDR2 YSLEER, per germline. This CDR3 has 16 residues. CDR3 DNA: TGCGCCAGCAGCCAAAATAGCGGGGGGCGTGGCTACGAGCAGTACTTC. Protein: CASSQNSGGRGYEQYF.

The chain joins TRBV18 to TRBJ2-1; 10 nucleotides align to TRBD2. The V gene's germline CDR1 is KGHSH and CDR2 LQKENI. Trimming at V came to 3 bases and at J to 8 bases, leaving 10 bases not matched to a gene. The CDR3 length is 16 residues. This chain's CDR3 is CASSPRGLAGAHEQFF. DNA of the CDR3: TGTGCCAGCTCACCGCGAGGCCTAGCGGGAGCCCATGAGCAGTTCTTC.

The rearrangement uses TRBV7-6 and TRBJ2-5; TRBD1 aligns across 7 bases. Germline CDR1 reads SGHVS; CDR2 reads FNYEAQ. The CDR3 is 15 amino acids. V was clipped by 1 base and J by 5 bases; unmatched bases: 7. CDR3 DNA: TGTGCCAGCAGCTTAGGAGGGGGCACCGGGGAGACCCAGTACTTC. Protein: CASSLGGGTGETQYF.

With regard to this clone: A read error may account for a junction end that differs from germline. This chain joins TRBV4-2 and TRBJ1-1; unclear D gene. This CDR3 region has 14 residues. Per the germline V gene, CDR1 is LGHNA and CDR2 is YNFKEQ. CDR3 nucleotides: TGTGCCAGCAACCAAGAGTCCTCGGTCTCTGAAGCTTTCTTT. It encodes CASNQESSVSEAFF.

V is TRBV5-3 and J is TRBJ1-6; TRBD1 matches at 9 bases. TRBV5-3 is filed as an ORF, its function uncertain. The CDR3 loop spans 15 amino acids. J was trimmed by 10 bases and V by 4 bases; bases with no gene match: 9. The CDR3 region has the DNA TGTGCCAGAAGCCCGGGACAGGGACAGAGATCACCCCTCCACTTT. Its protein product is CARSPGQGQRSPLHF.

The gene calls are TRBV19 and TRBJ2-5; D is unresolved. The CDR3 has 14 residues. Germline V lookup: CDR1 LNHDA, CDR2 SQIVND (reference sequence). Trimming took off 3 bases at V and 1 base at J, with 9 bases between the two ends. The DNA of the CDR3 is TGTGCCAGTAGTATGAACTCCATCCAAGAGACCCAGTACTTC. Translation: CASSMNSIQETQYF.